The 9 T cell receptor beta chains listed next were all sequenced from one sample in a study of cytomegalovirus exposure and HLA in healthy donors. Primers included in the PCR were 60 Vbeta and 13 Jbeta primers. TCRdb keeps only in-frame clones here, not all; method: immunoSEQ multiplex PCR. The sample yields 110,000 to 150,000 clones, about 76% seen once. The material sequenced was PBMCs. Receptors originate from a female donor in good health and CMV-seronegative.

The rearrangement uses TRBV7-2 and TRBJ2-3; TRBD2 matches at 9 bases. CDR3 size: 17 residues. CDR1 and CDR2 from the germline V gene are SGHTA and FQGNSA. With 1 base clipped from V and 2 bases from J, the junction kept 7 bases outside the gene matches. CDR3 region: CASSLESSGTHTDTQYF. In nucleotides, the CDR3 is TGTGCCAGCAGCTTAGAGTCTAGCGGGACGCACACAGATACGCAGTATTTT. The variable domain in full, with the rest retrieved from reference TRBV7-2 and TRBJ2-3, is GAGVSQSPSNKVTEKGKDVELRCDPISGHTALYWYRQSLGQGLEFLIYFQGNSAPDKSGLPSDRFSAERTGGSVSTLTIQRTQQEDSAVYLCASSLESSGTHTDTQYFGPGTRLTVL.

CDR3 coding DNA: TGTGCCTGGGATCAGGGGGCCGATACGCAGTATTTT. This codes for CAWDQGADTQYF. The chain uses TRBV30 and TRBJ2-3, with TRBD1 identical over 8 bases. With 5 bases clipped from V and 6 bases from J, the junction kept 4 bases outside the gene matches. The V gene's germline CDR1 is GTSNPN and CDR2 SVGIG (reference sequence). This CDR3 has 12 residues.

Comments on this clone: Different DNA sequences within this sample yield the same CDR3. J is TRBJ1-2 and V is TRBV28; the D gene is possibly TRBD1 (6 bases). This CDR3 is 13 amino acids long. From germline, CDR1 is MDHEN and CDR2 SYDVKM. Trimming took 6 bases from V and 2 from J, leaving 10 bases between them. CDR3 protein: CASSPDRNYGYTF. CDR3 nucleotides: TGTGCCAGCAGCCCAGACAGGAACTATGGCTACACCTTC.

The CDR3 sequence is CSVEYGTGGSYNEQFF. CDR3 DNA: TGCAGCGTTGAGTATGGGACAGGGGGCTCCTACAATGAGCAGTTCTTC. The chain carries TRBV29-1 and TRBJ2-1; 11 nucleotides agree with TRBD1. The V gene's germline CDR1 is SQVTM and CDR2 ANQGSEA. There are 16 residues in the CDR3. Unmatched junction bases numbered 4, after V lost 3 bases and J lost 0 bases.

This chain links TRBV27 with TRBJ2-1, with TRBD2 matching over 8 bases. The length of the CDR3 is 14 residues. The germline CDR1 and CDR2 sequences are MNHEY and SMNVEV (reference sequence). Trimming at V came to 7 bases and at J to 0 bases, leaving 2 bases not matched to a gene. CDR3 bases: TGTGCCAGCAAGGGACTAGACTCCTACAATGAGCAGTTCTTC. This codes for CASKGLDSYNEQFF.

CDR3 amino acids: CASSMRERGYEQYF. CDR3 in DNA: TGTGCCAGCAGTATGCGGGAGCGGGGGTACGAGCAGTACTTC. This chain joins TRBV27 and TRBJ2-7; 8 bases are shared with TRBD2. V was pared by 5 bases and J by 4 bases, with 7 bases of the junction left unmatched. Germline V gene data show CDR1 as MNHEY and CDR2 as SMNVEV (reference sequence). This CDR3 spans 14 amino acids.

CDR3 in amino acids: CASSPGTGHNQPQHF. The CDR3 DNA reads as TGTGCCAGCAGCCCTGGGACAGGGCACAATCAGCCCCAGCATTTT. The chain combines TRBV5-4 with TRBJ1-5; 9 bases line up with TRBD1. The germline V gene has CDR1 SGHNT and CDR2 YYREEE (reference sequence). The CDR3 loop spans 15 amino acids. J lost 3 bases, V lost 4 bases, and 5 bases had no gene match. The entire variable domain, with the rest obtained from reference TRBV5-4 and TRBJ1-5, is as follows: ETGVTQSPTHLIKTRGQQVTLRCSSQSGHNTVSWYQQALGQGPQFIFQYYREEENGRGNFPPRFSGLQFPNYSSELNVNALELDDSALYLCASSPGTGHNQPQHFGDGTRLSIL.

V is TRBV11-2 and J is TRBJ2-7, with 7 bases identical to TRBD1. The CDR3 length is 15 residues. Unmatched junction bases numbered 9, after V lost 5 bases and J lost 2 bases. Germline V gives CDR1 SGHAT, CDR2 FQNNGV. The CDR3 DNA reads as TGTGCCAGCAGCCTTACAGGGGACCCCACCTACGAGCAGTACTTC. It yields the protein CASSLTGDPTYEQYF.

This clone has just a few counts. This sequence joins TRBV4-1 and TRBJ1-5; 9 bases match TRBD1. The V gene end was trimmed by 1 base and the J gene end by 2 bases; junction bases not matched to a gene: 3. The CDR3 covers 16 residues. Per the germline V gene, CDR1 is MGHRA and CDR2 is YSYEKL. CDR3 amino acids: CASSQGTGEGNQPQHF. The CDR3 region has the DNA TGCGCCAGCAGCCAAGGGACAGGGGAAGGCAATCAGCCCCAGCATTTT.